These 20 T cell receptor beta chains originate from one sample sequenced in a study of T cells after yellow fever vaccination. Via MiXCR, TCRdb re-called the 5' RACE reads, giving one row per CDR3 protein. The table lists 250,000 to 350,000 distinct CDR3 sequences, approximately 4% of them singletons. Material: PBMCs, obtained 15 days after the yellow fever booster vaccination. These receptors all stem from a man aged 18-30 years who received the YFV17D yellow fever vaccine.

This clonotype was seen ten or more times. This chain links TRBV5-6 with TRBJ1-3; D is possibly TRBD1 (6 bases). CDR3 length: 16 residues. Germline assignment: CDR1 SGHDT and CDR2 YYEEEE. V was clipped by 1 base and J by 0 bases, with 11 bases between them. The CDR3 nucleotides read TGTGCCAGCAGCTTGCCAGGGGCCCTCTCTGGAAACACCATATATTTT. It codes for CASSLPGALSGNTIYF.

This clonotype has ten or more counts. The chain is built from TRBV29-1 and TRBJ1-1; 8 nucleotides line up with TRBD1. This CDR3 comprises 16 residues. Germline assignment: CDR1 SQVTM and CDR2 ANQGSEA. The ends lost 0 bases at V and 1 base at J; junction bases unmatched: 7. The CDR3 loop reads CSVEDRTGTTNTEAFF. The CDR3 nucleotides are TGCAGCGTTGAAGATCGGACAGGGACTACGAACACTGAAGCTTTCTTT.

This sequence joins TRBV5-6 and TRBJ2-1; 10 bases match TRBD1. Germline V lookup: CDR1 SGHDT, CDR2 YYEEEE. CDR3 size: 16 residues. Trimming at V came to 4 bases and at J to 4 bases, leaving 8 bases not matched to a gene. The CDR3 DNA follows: TGTGCCAGCAGCGGAATCGGGACAGGGGATTACAATGAGCAGTTCTTC. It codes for CASSGIGTGDYNEQFF.

The DNA of the CDR3 is TGTGCCAGCAGCTTAGCGGAAGACAGGGGGCGGACCGGGGAGCTGTTTTTT. It specifies CASSLAEDRGRTGELFF. V usage is TRBV7-9 and J usage is TRBJ2-2, with TRBD1 identical over 10 bases. Germline lookup yields CDR1 SEHNR and CDR2 FQNEAQ (reference sequence). The CDR3 loop spans 17 amino acids. V lost 0 bases, J lost 5 bases, and 6 bases stayed unmatched.

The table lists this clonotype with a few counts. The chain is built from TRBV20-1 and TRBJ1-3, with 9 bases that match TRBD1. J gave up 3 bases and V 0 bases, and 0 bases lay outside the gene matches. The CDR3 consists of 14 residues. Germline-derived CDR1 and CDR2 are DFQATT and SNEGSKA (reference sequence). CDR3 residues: CSARETGGGNTIYF. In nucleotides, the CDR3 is TGCAGTGCTAGAGAGACAGGGGGTGGAAACACCATATATTTT.

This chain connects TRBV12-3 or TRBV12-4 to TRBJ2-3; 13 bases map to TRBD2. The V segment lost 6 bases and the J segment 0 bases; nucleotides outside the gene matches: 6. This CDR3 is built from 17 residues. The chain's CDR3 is CASRQGLAGASTDTQYF. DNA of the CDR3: TGTGCCAGCAGGCAAGGACTAGCGGGGGCTAGCACAGATACGCAGTATTTT.

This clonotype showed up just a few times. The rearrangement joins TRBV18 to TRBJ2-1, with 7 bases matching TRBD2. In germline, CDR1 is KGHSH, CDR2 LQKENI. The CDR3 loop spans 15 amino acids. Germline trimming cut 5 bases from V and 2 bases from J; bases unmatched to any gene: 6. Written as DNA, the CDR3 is TGTGCCAGCTCAGCCCCCGGGGGGACCTACAATGAGCAGTTCTTC. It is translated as CASSAPGGTYNEQFF.

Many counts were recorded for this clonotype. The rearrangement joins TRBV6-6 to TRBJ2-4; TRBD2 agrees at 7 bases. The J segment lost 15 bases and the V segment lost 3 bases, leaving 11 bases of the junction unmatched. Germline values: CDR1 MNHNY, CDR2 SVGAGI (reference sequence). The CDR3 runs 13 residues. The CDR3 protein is CASSYGLAAFGYF. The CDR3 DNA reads TGTGCCAGCAGTTATGGGCTAGCGGCCTTTGGGTACTTC.

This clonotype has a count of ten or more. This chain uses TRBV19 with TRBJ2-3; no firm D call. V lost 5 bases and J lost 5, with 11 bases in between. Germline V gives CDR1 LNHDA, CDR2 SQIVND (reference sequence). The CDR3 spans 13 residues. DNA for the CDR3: TGTGCCAGTAGTGCGCGGAAAGGAGATACGCAGTATTTT. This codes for CASSARKGDTQYF.

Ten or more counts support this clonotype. The CDR3 reads CASRTTGATNEKLFF. The CDR3 nucleotides are TGTGCCAGCAGGACGACGGGAGCAACTAATGAAAAACTGTTTTTT. The chain combines TRBV28 with TRBJ1-4; no reliable D call. Germline lookup yields CDR1 MDHEN and CDR2 SYDVKM. The CDR3 loop spans 15 amino acids. Trimming pared 6 bases from V and 0 bases from J, leaving 11 bases between.

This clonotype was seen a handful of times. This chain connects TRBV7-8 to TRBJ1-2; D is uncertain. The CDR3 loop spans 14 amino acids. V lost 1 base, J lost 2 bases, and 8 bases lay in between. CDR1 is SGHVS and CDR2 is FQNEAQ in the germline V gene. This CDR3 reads CASSLGRRNYGYTF. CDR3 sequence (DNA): TGTGCCAGCAGCTTAGGTCGTAGGAACTATGGCTACACCTTC.

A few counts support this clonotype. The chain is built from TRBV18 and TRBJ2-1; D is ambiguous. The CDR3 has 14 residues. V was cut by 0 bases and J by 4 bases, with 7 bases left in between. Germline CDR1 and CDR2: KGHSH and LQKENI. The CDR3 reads CASSPPEKYNEQFF. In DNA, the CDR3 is TGTGCCAGCTCACCACCGGAAAAATACAATGAGCAGTTCTTC.

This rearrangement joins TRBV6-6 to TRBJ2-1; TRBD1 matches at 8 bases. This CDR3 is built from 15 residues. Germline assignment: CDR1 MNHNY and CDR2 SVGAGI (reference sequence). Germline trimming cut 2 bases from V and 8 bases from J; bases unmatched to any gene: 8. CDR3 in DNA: TGTGCCAGCAGTTACCCTCAGGGGGCTATCTATGAGCAGTTCTTC. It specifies CASSYPQGAIYEQFF.

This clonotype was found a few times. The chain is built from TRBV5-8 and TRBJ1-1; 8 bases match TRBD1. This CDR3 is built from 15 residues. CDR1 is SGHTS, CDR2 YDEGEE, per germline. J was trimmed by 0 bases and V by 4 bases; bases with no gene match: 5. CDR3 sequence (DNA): TGTGCCAGCAGCAGACGGGACAGGATGAACACTGAAGCTTTCTTT. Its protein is CASSRRDRMNTEAFF.

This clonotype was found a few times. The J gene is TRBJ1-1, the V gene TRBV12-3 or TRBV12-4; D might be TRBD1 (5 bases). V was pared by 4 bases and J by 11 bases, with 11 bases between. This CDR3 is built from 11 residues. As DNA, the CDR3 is TGTGCCAGCAGTTGGGGCCTCGGGGCTTTCTTT. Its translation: CASSWGLGAFF.

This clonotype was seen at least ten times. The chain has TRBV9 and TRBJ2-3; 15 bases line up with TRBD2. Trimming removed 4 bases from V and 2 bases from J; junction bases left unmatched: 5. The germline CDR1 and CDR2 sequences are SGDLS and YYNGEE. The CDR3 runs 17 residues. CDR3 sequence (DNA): TGTGCCAGCAGCCCCGGGACTAGCGGGGGGCCCACAGATACGCAGTATTTT. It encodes CASSPGTSGGPTDTQYF.

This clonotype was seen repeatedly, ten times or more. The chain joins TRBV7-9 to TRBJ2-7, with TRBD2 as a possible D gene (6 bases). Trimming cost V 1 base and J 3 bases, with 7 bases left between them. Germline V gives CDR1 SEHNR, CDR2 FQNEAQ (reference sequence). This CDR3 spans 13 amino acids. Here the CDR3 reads CASSLGGNYEQYV. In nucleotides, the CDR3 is TGTGCCAGCAGCTTAGGCGGGAACTACGAGCAGTACGTC.

The CDR3 DNA reads as TGTGCCAGCAGCACATCCCCGGACAGGGGACTCGCCGGGGAGCTGTTTTTT. It codes for CASSTSPDRGLAGELFF. The chain employs TRBV5-4 and TRBJ2-2; TRBD1 matches at 9 bases. Germline V CDR1 and CDR2: SGHNT, YYREEE (reference sequence). V trimming: 4 bases; J trimming: 6 bases; junction bases outside the gene matches: 13. CDR3 size: 17 residues.

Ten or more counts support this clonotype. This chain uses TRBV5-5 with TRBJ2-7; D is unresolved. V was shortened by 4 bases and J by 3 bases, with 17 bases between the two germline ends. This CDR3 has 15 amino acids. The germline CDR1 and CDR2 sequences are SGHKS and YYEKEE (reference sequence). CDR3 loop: CASSPQPVLLYEQYV. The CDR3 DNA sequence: TGTGCCAGCAGCCCGCAGCCGGTTCTCCTCTACGAGCAGTACGTC.

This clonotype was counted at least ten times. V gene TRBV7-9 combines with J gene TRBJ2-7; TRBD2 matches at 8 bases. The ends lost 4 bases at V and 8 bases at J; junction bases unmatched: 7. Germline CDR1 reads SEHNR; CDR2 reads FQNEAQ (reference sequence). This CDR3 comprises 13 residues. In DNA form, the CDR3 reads TGTGCCAGCAGCTCCTCGGGCGGGGGGAAGCAGTACGTC. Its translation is CASSSSGGGKQYV.